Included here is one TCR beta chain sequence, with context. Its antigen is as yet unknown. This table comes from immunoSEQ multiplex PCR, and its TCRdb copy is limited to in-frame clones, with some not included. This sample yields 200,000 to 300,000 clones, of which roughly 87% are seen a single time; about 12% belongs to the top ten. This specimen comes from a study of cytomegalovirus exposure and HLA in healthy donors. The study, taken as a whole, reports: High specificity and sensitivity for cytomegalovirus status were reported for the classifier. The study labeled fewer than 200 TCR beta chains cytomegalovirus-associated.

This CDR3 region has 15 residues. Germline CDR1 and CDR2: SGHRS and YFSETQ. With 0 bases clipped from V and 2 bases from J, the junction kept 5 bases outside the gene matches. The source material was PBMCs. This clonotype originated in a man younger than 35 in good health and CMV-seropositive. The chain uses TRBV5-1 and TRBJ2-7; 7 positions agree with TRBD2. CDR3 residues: CASSLAAGATYEQYF. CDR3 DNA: TGCGCCAGCAGCTTGGCTGCGGGAGCCACCTACGAGCAGTACTTC.